This is a list of T cell receptor beta chains from one sample in a study of blood T cell repertoires in COVID-19. Clones were sequenced by immunoSEQ multiplex PCR, and TCRdb holds only the in-frame ones, with some missing. Here the sample spans approximately 150,000 clones, 75% to 90% being singletons. Sequenced material: peripheral blood. These receptors originate from a man aged 60 to 69 with active or convalescent COVID-19. Both conserved end residues are trimmed from each CDR3. Some rows mark clone size as missing; the rest say once, few, many or name a class of expanded clone.

abundance: .; v_gene: TRBV28; CDR3aa: ASSFSGGSNQPQH
abundance: .; v_gene: TRBV19; CDR3aa: ASSTRQAGQPQH
abundance: .; v_gene: TRBV11-3; CDR3aa: ASSFVPEGSTNYGYT
abundance: .; v_gene: TRBV9; CDR3aa: ASSARRGEGQETQY
abundance: .; v_gene: TRBV28; CDR3aa: ASTNSPDRELF
abundance: .; v_gene: TRBV11-3; CDR3aa: ASSLGWRETGELF
abundance: .; v_gene: TRBV3-1/TRBV3-2; CDR3aa: ASSQERQTRNTEAF
abundance: .; v_gene: TRBV7-2; CDR3aa: ASSLGGVQETQY
abundance: .; v_gene: TRBV11-2; CDR3aa: ASSLAGTIWAF
abundance: .; v_gene: TRBV5-1; CDR3aa: ASTSNQQGNTEAF
abundance: .; v_gene: TRBV24-1; CDR3aa: ATSDQQTSTDTQY
abundance: once; v_gene: TRBV6-2/TRBV6-3; CDR3aa: ASSYVKSEAF
abundance: .; v_gene: TRBV28; CDR3aa: ASGRGGTGNTIY
abundance: .; v_gene: TRBV19; CDR3aa: ASKGGDVFEAF
abundance: .; v_gene: TRBV6-6; CDR3aa: ASRFRRHEYGYT
abundance: .; v_gene: TRBV27; CDR3aa: ASSGAGTGNNEQF
abundance: .; v_gene: TRBV6-5; CDR3aa: ASRISGSSYNEQF
abundance: .; v_gene: TRBV29-1; CDR3aa: SVDPGGLETQY
abundance: .; v_gene: TRBV28; CDR3aa: ASRGNRVDSIFLSEQY
abundance: few; v_gene: TRBV18; CDR3aa: ASSPRQDFATEAF
abundance: .; v_gene: TRBV7-8; CDR3aa: ASSRDRGYNQPQH
abundance: .; v_gene: TRBV28; CDR3aa: ASSSTPGGNEKLF
abundance: .; v_gene: TRBV19; CDR3aa: ASRPGQGFSGNTIY
abundance: .; v_gene: TRBV18; CDR3aa: ASSSGQLNTEAF
abundance: .; v_gene: TRBV12-1; CDR3aa: ASSFAARGQNEQF
abundance: .; v_gene: TRBV30; CDR3aa: AWSLWTANTEAF
abundance: .; v_gene: TRBV3-1/TRBV3-2; CDR3aa: ASSPVAGSSYNEQF
abundance: .; v_gene: TRBV28; CDR3aa: ASRRGGVDYNEQF
abundance: .; v_gene: TRBV24-1; CDR3aa: ATSDLTGGRETQY
abundance: .; v_gene: TRBV18; CDR3aa: ASSPQGTDTQY
abundance: .; v_gene: TRBV28; CDR3aa: ASIPSPGQGNSPLH
abundance: .; v_gene: TRBV28; CDR3aa: ASILGGAGTEAF
abundance: .; v_gene: TRBV6-5; CDR3aa: ASSRQAGPYNEQF
abundance: .; v_gene: TRBV10-3; CDR3aa: AISEGQGDEQF
abundance: .; v_gene: TRBV27; CDR3aa: ASSLVPTSGRVVGEQY
abundance: .; v_gene: TRBV11-2; CDR3aa: ASSPYSGDEQY
abundance: .; v_gene: TRBV28; CDR3aa: ASSFTVSTGELF
abundance: .; v_gene: TRBV5-4; CDR3aa: ASRTGTEAF
abundance: .; v_gene: TRBV7-9; CDR3aa: ASSLARGGPNEKLF
abundance: .; v_gene: TRBV2; CDR3aa: ASSGGGGFTSEQY
abundance: .; v_gene: TRBV5-1; CDR3aa: ASSLQGSYEQY
abundance: .; v_gene: TRBV7-2; CDR3aa: ASSFWWATGDGTGELF
abundance: .; v_gene: TRBV9; CDR3aa: ASNVNNGVEGYT
abundance: .; v_gene: TRBV10-3; CDR3aa: AISEEGVSVKLF
abundance: .; v_gene: TRBV9; CDR3aa: ASSVGPDGTDTNYGYT